The rows below give T cell receptor beta chains drawn from one sample of a study of blood T cell repertoires in COVID-19. Sequencing was performed with immunoSEQ multiplex PCR; in TCRdb, only in-frame clones are kept and a portion is missing. Found here are under 400,000 clones, about 90% of them singletons; the top ten hold about 1.9%. The sequenced sample consisted of PBMCs or T cells enriched from blood (not recorded which). The receptors originated from a man aged 35 to 55 in a cohort exposed to, infected with or recovered from COVID-19 (not recorded which). CDR3s include the opening cysteine and the closing phenylalanine or tryptophan. A D gene is named only where the DNA matches it firmly. Where a row states a size, it is once, few, many or the class of an expanded clone; other rows omit it.

clone size,D gene,J gene,V gene,CDR3 protein,CDR3 DNA
.,TRBD1,TRBJ1-6,TRBV6-5,CASSSDRVRSPLHF,TGTGCCAGCAGTTCCGACAGGGTCCGATCACCCCTCCACTTT
.,TRBD1,TRBJ1-2,TRBV2,CASWTGGLIYGYTF,TGTGCCAGCTGGACAGGGGGCCTTATTTATGGCTACACCTTC
.,.,TRBJ1-5,TRBV6-1,CASSEYEGSPQHF,TGTGCCAGCAGTGAATATGAGGGTTCGCCCCAGCATTTT
.,.,TRBJ1-3,TRBV5-1,CASSLGRGEDTIYF,TGCGCCAGCAGCTTGGGCAGGGGCGAGGACACCATATATTTT
.,TRBD1,TRBJ1-2,TRBV19,CASSNLNTGGGHGYTF,TGTGCCAGTAGCAACCTAAACACAGGGGGCGGTCATGGCTACACCTTC
.,TRBD1,TRBJ1-1,TRBV6-1,CASSEQGAGNTEAFF,TGTGCCAGCAGTGAACAGGGGGCTGGGAACACTGAAGCTTTCTTT
.,.,TRBJ1-6,TRBV14,CASSQLQGVTPLHF,TGTGCCAGCAGCCAATTACAGGGAGTGACACCCCTCCACTTT
.,.,TRBJ2-7,TRBV11-2,CASSLVTGHEQYF,TGTGCCAGCAGCTTAGTTACAGGGCACGAGCAGTACTTC
.,.,TRBJ1-5,TRBV5-8,CASSFSGHGNQPQHF,TGTGCCAGCAGCTTTTCAGGACATGGCAATCAGCCCCAGCATTTT
.,TRBD2,TRBJ2-5,TRBV30,CAWSLGLGGETQYF,TGTGCCTGGAGTCTTGGCCTCGGGGGGGAGACCCAGTACTTC
.,TRBD1,TRBJ2-1,TRBV5-1,CASEAGTGGNNEQFF,TGCGCCAGCGAAGCCGGGACAGGGGGGAACAATGAGCAGTTCTTC
.,TRBD1,TRBJ1-4,TRBV5-1,CASSFFGQGVTEKLFF,TGCGCCAGCAGCTTCTTTGGACAGGGGGTTACTGAAAAACTGTTTTTT
.,.,TRBJ2-4,TRBV6-5,CASTSSGSNIQYF,TGTGCCAGCACTTCATCCGGGAGTAACATTCAGTACTTC
.,.,TRBJ1-4,TRBV27,CASSFRGGEKLFF,TGTGCCAGCAGTTTCCGGGGTGGTGAAAAACTGTTTTTT
few,TRBD1,TRBJ2-7,TRBV28,CASSLYPFRGQGSYEQYF,TGTGCCAGCAGTTTGTATCCTTTTAGAGGACAGGGCTCCTACGAGCAGTACTTC
.,TRBD2,TRBJ2-2,TRBV29-1,CSVGAQREAPGELFF,TGCAGCGTTGGTGCCCAGCGGGAGGCCCCCGGGGAGCTGTTTTTT
.,TRBD1,TRBJ1-2,TRBV30,CAWSAGTDHGYTF,TGTGCCTGGAGCGCCGGGACAGACCATGGCTACACCTTC
.,.,TRBJ2-1,TRBV5-1,CASSLALESGYNEQFF,TGCGCCAGCAGCTTAGCGCTTGAGTCGGGTTACAATGAGCAGTTCTTC
many,.,TRBJ2-2,TRBV25-1,CASSELYRETGELFF,TGTGCCAGCAGTGAATTATACAGAGAGACCGGGGAGCTGTTTTTT
.,TRBD1,TRBJ2-7,TRBV6-5,CASRGQGSEQYF,TGTGCCAGCAGGGGACAGGGTAGCGAGCAGTACTTC
few,.,TRBJ2-3,TRBV9,CASSPAGGYSRDTQYF,TGTGCCAGCAGTCCAGCCGGGGGTTATTCCCGAGATACGCAGTATTTT
.,TRBD2,TRBJ2-7,TRBV5-1,CASSLGGRIVSYEQYF,TGCGCCAGCAGCTTAGGCGGGAGGATCGTCTCCTACGAGCAGTACTTC
.,.,TRBJ2-1,TRBV18,CASSPPGSLNQQFF,TGTGCCAGCTCACCGCCGGGATCTCTCAATCAGCAGTTCTTC